These T cell receptor beta chains were read from a single sample in a study of cytomegalovirus exposure and HLA in healthy donors. The repertoire was sequenced with immunoSEQ multiplex PCR; TCRdb's copy has only in-frame clones and lacks some. The sample records roughly 160,000 clones, around three quarters being singletons. The sequenced sample consisted of PBMCs. The receptors here all came from a woman younger than 45 in good health and CMV-seronegative. CDR3s include the opening cysteine and the closing phenylalanine or tryptophan. The D gene is left open where the match is weak. Size values are once, few and many counts, or a class for expanded clones, and some rows have none.

clone_size: NA; j_call: TRBJ2-3; d_call: NA; v_call: TRBV6-5; cdr3_nt: TGTGCCAGCAGTTCAGGGGTAGGACTGGGTGATACGCAGTATTTT; cdr3_aa: CASSSGVGLGDTQYF
clone_size: once; j_call: TRBJ2-1; d_call: NA; v_call: TRBV29-1; cdr3_nt: TGCAGCGCGCTCGGGGGGCTAGCGGAATACAATGAGCAGTTCTTC; cdr3_aa: CSALGGLAEYNEQFF
clone_size: NA; j_call: TRBJ1-1; d_call: NA; v_call: TRBV5-1; cdr3_nt: TGCGCCAGCAGCCGATTAGAGGGGAACACTGAAGCTTTCTTT; cdr3_aa: CASSRLEGNTEAFF
clone_size: NA; j_call: TRBJ2-1; d_call: NA; v_call: TRBV29-1; cdr3_nt: TGCAGCGTTGGATATCTTACCAGCGGTTCCTACAATGAGCAGTTCTTC; cdr3_aa: CSVGYLTSGSYNEQFF
clone_size: once; j_call: TRBJ2-4; d_call: TRBD2; v_call: TRBV9; cdr3_nt: TGTGCCAGCAGTGCCGGGACTAGCGGGAGTCGGTCCAAAAACATTCAGTACTTC; cdr3_aa: CASSAGTSGSRSKNIQYF
clone_size: NA; j_call: TRBJ2-6; d_call: TRBD1; v_call: TRBV7-2; cdr3_nt: TGTGCCAGCAGCTTAAGGACAGGTTACTCGAGTTCTGGGGCCAACGTCCTGACTTTC; cdr3_aa: CASSLRTGYSSSGANVLTF
clone_size: NA; j_call: TRBJ1-2; d_call: NA; v_call: TRBV30; cdr3_nt: TGTGCCTGGAGTGTTAGGTGGCAGGGGCTAGGGTATGGCTACACCTTC; cdr3_aa: CAWSVRWQGLGYGYTF
clone_size: NA; j_call: TRBJ1-3; d_call: NA; v_call: TRBV7-9; cdr3_nt: TGTGCCAGCAGCTCGGCTGGGCTCACCATATATTTT; cdr3_aa: CASSSAGLTIYF
clone_size: NA; j_call: TRBJ1-1; d_call: TRBD1; v_call: TRBV9; cdr3_nt: TGTGCCAGCAGCGTAGTAGGGGGCGTTATGAACACTGAAGCTTTCTTT; cdr3_aa: CASSVVGGVMNTEAFF
clone_size: NA; j_call: TRBJ2-3; d_call: TRBD2; v_call: TRBV4-3; cdr3_nt: TGCGCCAGCAGCCAAGATCAGTCTAGCGGGAACCCAGATACGCAGTATTTT; cdr3_aa: CASSQDQSSGNPDTQYF
clone_size: NA; j_call: TRBJ1-2; d_call: TRBD1; v_call: TRBV19; cdr3_nt: TGTGCCAGTAGTATACGACAGGGCAGCTATGGCTACACCTTC; cdr3_aa: CASSIRQGSYGYTF
clone_size: NA; j_call: TRBJ1-4; d_call: NA; v_call: TRBV18; cdr3_nt: TGTGCCAGCTCACTTGAGTCCGAAAAACTGTTTTTT; cdr3_aa: CASSLESEKLFF
clone_size: NA; j_call: TRBJ1-2; d_call: TRBD1; v_call: TRBV7-2; cdr3_nt: TGTGCCAGCAGCCAGGTCCAGGGGGCGTCGGGAGGCTACACCTTC; cdr3_aa: CASSQVQGASGGYTF
clone_size: NA; j_call: TRBJ1-1; d_call: TRBD1; v_call: TRBV19; cdr3_nt: TGTGCCACCCAGACTACAGGGGACACTGAAGCTTTCTTT; cdr3_aa: CATQTTGDTEAFF
clone_size: NA; j_call: TRBJ2-7; d_call: NA; v_call: TRBV28; cdr3_nt: TGTGCCAGCAGTTTAAACGAGCAGGGGTACGAGCAGTACTTC; cdr3_aa: CASSLNEQGYEQYF
clone_size: NA; j_call: TRBJ1-2; d_call: TRBD1; v_call: TRBV30; cdr3_nt: TGTGCCTGGGAAGTCAGGGGGTTCGGCTATGGCTACCCCTTC; cdr3_aa: CAWEVRGFGYGYPF
clone_size: few; j_call: TRBJ2-7; d_call: TRBD2; v_call: TRBV19; cdr3_nt: TGTGCCAGTAGGAAAAGGACTAGCGAGTCCTACGAGCAGTACTTC; cdr3_aa: CASRKRTSESYEQYF
clone_size: NA; j_call: TRBJ1-1; d_call: TRBD1; v_call: TRBV9; cdr3_nt: TGTGCCAGCAGTCGGGGTAGGGGGCTGAACACTGAAGCTTTCTTT; cdr3_aa: CASSRGRGLNTEAFF
clone_size: NA; j_call: TRBJ1-6; d_call: NA; v_call: TRBV27; cdr3_nt: TGTGCCAGCAGACCTCCTATACAGTATTCACCCCTCCACTTT; cdr3_aa: CASRPPIQYSPLHF
clone_size: few; j_call: TRBJ2-4; d_call: TRBD1; v_call: TRBV23-1; cdr3_nt: TGCGCCAGCAGTCCCATGGGACAGGGGGGAGCCAAAAACATTCAGTACTTC; cdr3_aa: CASSPMGQGGAKNIQYF
clone_size: once; j_call: TRBJ2-3; d_call: TRBD2; v_call: TRBV7-8; cdr3_nt: TGTGCCAGCAGCTTAGTGGTGGGAAGCGGGAGGGGGGAGCCAGATACGCAGTATTTT; cdr3_aa: CASSLVVGSGRGEPDTQYF
clone_size: NA; j_call: TRBJ2-7; d_call: NA; v_call: TRBV9; cdr3_nt: TGTGCCAGCAGCGTAGGACTAGACGAGCAGTACTTC; cdr3_aa: CASSVGLDEQYF
clone_size: NA; j_call: TRBJ1-2; d_call: TRBD1; v_call: TRBV5-8; cdr3_nt: TGTGCCAGCAGCTTGGGGGCAGGGGGCGCCGGGGGATCCTATGGCTACACCTTC; cdr3_aa: CASSLGAGGAGGSYGYTF
clone_size: NA; j_call: TRBJ2-3; d_call: TRBD2; v_call: TRBV4-3; cdr3_nt: TGCGCCAGCAGCCAAGATGGTCCTATTAGCGGGATTTGGACAGATACGCAGTATTTT; cdr3_aa: CASSQDGPISGIWTDTQYF
clone_size: NA; j_call: TRBJ1-3; d_call: TRBD1; v_call: TRBV4-3; cdr3_nt: TGCGCCAGCAGCCAAGACCCCCCTCGCAGGGGGCGAGGAAACACCATATATTTT; cdr3_aa: CASSQDPPRRGRGNTIYF
clone_size: NA; j_call: TRBJ1-2; d_call: NA; v_call: TRBV7-9; cdr3_nt: TGTGCCAGCAGCCCCTACAGGGACACCCGTGGCTACACCTTC; cdr3_aa: CASSPYRDTRGYTF
clone_size: NA; j_call: TRBJ1-2; d_call: NA; v_call: TRBV27; cdr3_nt: TGTGCCAGCAGTTTTACAGCACTTAACTATGGCTACACCTTC; cdr3_aa: CASSFTALNYGYTF
clone_size: NA; j_call: TRBJ2-7; d_call: TRBD1; v_call: TRBV6-1; cdr3_nt: TGTGCCAGCAGGGATGGGGACAGCACCTACGAGCAGTACTTC; cdr3_aa: CASRDGDSTYEQYF
clone_size: few; j_call: TRBJ2-7; d_call: TRBD1; v_call: TRBV7-6; cdr3_nt: TGTGCCAGCAGCGCCTGGTTGGGACAGGGAGAAGGTGAGCAGTACTTC; cdr3_aa: CASSAWLGQGEGEQYF
clone_size: NA; j_call: TRBJ1-1; d_call: TRBD1; v_call: TRBV28; cdr3_nt: TGTGCCAGCAGTTTTGCAGGGGGGAACACTGAAGCTTTCTTT; cdr3_aa: CASSFAGGNTEAFF
clone_size: NA; j_call: TRBJ2-1; d_call: NA; v_call: TRBV7-3; cdr3_nt: TGTGCCAGCAGCTTAAATCCGGGAGACAACAATGAGCAGTTCTTC; cdr3_aa: CASSLNPGDNNEQFF
clone_size: few; j_call: TRBJ2-7; d_call: TRBD1; v_call: TRBV27; cdr3_nt: TGTGCCAGCAGTGACGGACAGGGAATGGTCTACGAGCAGTACTTC; cdr3_aa: CASSDGQGMVYEQYF
clone_size: NA; j_call: TRBJ2-7; d_call: NA; v_call: TRBV18; cdr3_nt: TGTGCCAGCTCACCATTGGTGCGGGGTGGAGTTCTGGACGAGCAGTACTTC; cdr3_aa: CASSPLVRGGVLDEQYF
clone_size: NA; j_call: TRBJ2-2; d_call: TRBD1; v_call: TRBV28; cdr3_nt: TGTGCCCAAGGGACAGGGGGGAACACCGGGGAGCTGTTTTTT; cdr3_aa: CAQGTGGNTGELFF
clone_size: NA; j_call: TRBJ2-2; d_call: NA; v_call: TRBV27; cdr3_nt: TGTGCCAGCAGTTTCGCAGGTCGTGGCGGGGAGCTGTTTTTT; cdr3_aa: CASSFAGRGGELFF
clone_size: few; j_call: TRBJ2-2; d_call: NA; v_call: TRBV19; cdr3_nt: TGTGCCAGTAGTAATCCGGGGAGAAACACCGGGGAGCTGTTTTTT; cdr3_aa: CASSNPGRNTGELFF
clone_size: NA; j_call: TRBJ2-1; d_call: NA; v_call: TRBV7-3; cdr3_nt: TGTGCCAGCAGCTTAAGGGCAGGGGATGAGCAGTTCTTC; cdr3_aa: CASSLRAGDEQFF
clone_size: NA; j_call: TRBJ2-7; d_call: TRBD2; v_call: TRBV7-2; cdr3_nt: TGTGCCAGCAGCTTACGGAGCGGGAGGATCACCTACGAGCAGTACTTC; cdr3_aa: CASSLRSGRITYEQYF
clone_size: NA; j_call: TRBJ2-3; d_call: NA; v_call: TRBV28; cdr3_nt: TGTGCCAGCAGTATAGCGTCGGGCGAAGTCACAGATACGCAGTATTTT; cdr3_aa: CASSIASGEVTDTQYF
clone_size: few; j_call: TRBJ1-4; d_call: TRBD1; v_call: TRBV18; cdr3_nt: TGTGCCAGCTCTCCCATCTCGGGACAGGGTCATGAAAAACTGTTTTTT; cdr3_aa: CASSPISGQGHEKLFF
clone_size: once; j_call: TRBJ1-2; d_call: NA; v_call: TRBV5-6; cdr3_nt: TGTGCCAGCAGCCCAGCAAGCGGCAACTATCAGAGTCATGGCTACCCCTTC; cdr3_aa: CASSPASGNYQSHGYPF
clone_size: NA; j_call: TRBJ1-2; d_call: NA; v_call: TRBV5-4; cdr3_nt: TGTGCCAGCAGCTTTATTGAGGCAGGGATGGGTGGCTACACCTTC; cdr3_aa: CASSFIEAGMGGYTF